A single sample is the source of the 21 T cell receptor beta chains below, sequenced in a study of patients and donors after allogeneic stem cell transplantation. TCRdb reprocessed the RT-PCR reads with MiXCR, giving one entry per CDR3 protein. The top ten clones hold less than 3% of a sample with tens of thousands of distinct CDR3 sequences, roughly 5.2% of them seen once. The sample consisted of blood, either unsorted or a sorted T cell fraction (not recorded which). The receptors originated from a human donor who was either an allogeneic HSCT recipient or a stem cell or donor lymphocyte infusion donor (not recorded which). It is not recorded whose cells these are; they may come from a transplant donor.

This clonotype was seen many times. This rearrangement joins TRBV7-9 to TRBJ2-7, with 11 bases lining up with TRBD1. Germline V lookup: CDR1 SEHNR, CDR2 FQNEAQ (reference sequence). V trimming: 0 bases; J trimming: 3 bases; junction bases outside the gene matches: 4. The CDR3 is made up of 16 amino acids. The CDR3 protein is CASSLASGTGGYEQYF. The CDR3 coding sequence is TGTGCCAGCAGCTTAGCGTCCGGGACAGGGGGCTACGAGCAGTACTTC.

This clonotype is labeled as medium-sized. The chain combines TRBV5-1 with TRBJ1-5, with 7 bases that match TRBD1. The CDR3 runs 15 residues. J gave up 5 bases and V 0 bases, and 5 bases lay outside the gene matches. Per germline, CDR1 SGHRS and CDR2 YFSETQ. The CDR3 protein is CASSLEGAGYQPQHF. The CDR3 DNA sequence: TGCGCCAGCAGCTTGGAGGGGGCAGGGTATCAGCCCCAGCATTTT.

In its sample, this clonotype was seen many times. V gene TRBV4-2 combines with J gene TRBJ2-1; D gene uncertain. CDR1 and CDR2 from the germline V gene are LGHNA and YNFKEQ. With 0 bases removed from V and 0 bases from J, the gap between germline ends came to 12 bases. The CDR3 contains 17 residues. The chain's CDR3 is CASSQEDKISSYNEQFF. In DNA form, the CDR3 reads TGTGCCAGCAGCCAAGAAGACAAGATAAGCTCCTACAATGAGCAGTTCTTC.

This clonotype was observed many times. J is TRBJ2-5 and V is TRBV28; no reliable D call. Germline V gene lookup returns CDR1 MDHEN and CDR2 SYDVKM. V dropped 2 bases and J dropped 3 bases, with 4 bases sitting between them. CDR3 length: 12 residues. The CDR3: CASSLPKETQYF. CDR3 DNA sequence: TGTGCCAGCAGTTTACCCAAAGAGACCCAGTACTTC.

This clonotype showed up many times. The J gene is TRBJ2-2, the V gene TRBV13; 9 bases are a match to TRBD1. Germline V gene sequence: CDR1 PRHDT, CDR2 FYEKMQ (reference sequence). V dropped 2 bases and J dropped 7; count of bases not matched to a gene: 5. The length of the CDR3 is 15 residues. This chain's CDR3 is CASSLYRGQGGELFF. CDR3 bases: TGTGCCAGCAGCTTATACAGGGGGCAAGGCGGGGAGCTGTTTTTT.

Here the CDR3 DNA reads TGTGCCACCAGCAGCCTCAGAGGGTTCATTCAGCCCCAGCATTTT. The encoded protein is CATSSLRGFIQPQHF. The chain employs TRBV15 and TRBJ1-5; D unresolved. This CDR3 spans 15 amino acids. From germline, CDR1 is LNHNV and CDR2 YYDKDF (reference sequence). Between the trimmed V and J ends, which lost 3 bases and 6 bases, there was a span of 15 bases.

The table lists this clonotype with a few counts. The rearrangement joins TRBV7-8 to TRBJ1-2; D remains unclear. V dropped 8 bases and J dropped 4 bases, with 17 bases sitting between them. Per germline, CDR1 SGHVS and CDR2 FQNEAQ. This CDR3 contains 14 residues. Here the CDR3 DNA reads TGTGCCAGCGGCCAGTGGGGTCTATCCTATGGCTACACCTTC. It specifies CASGQWGLSYGYTF.

This clonotype came up many times. The V and J genes are TRBV24-1 and TRBJ2-2; 8 positions match TRBD1. V lost 5 bases, J lost 2 bases, and 12 bases stayed unmatched. Germline V gives CDR1 KGHDR, CDR2 SFDVKD. The CDR3 loop spans 18 amino acids. The CDR3 sequence: CATSAGTGPYLNTGELFF. For the CDR3, the DNA is TGTGCCACCAGTGCCGGGACAGGCCCTTATCTTAACACCGGGGAGCTGTTTTTT.

The sample holds a few counts of this clonotype. V gene TRBV11-2 combines with J gene TRBJ2-5; unclear D gene. Trimming took off 0 bases at V and 2 bases at J, with 7 bases between the two ends. CDR3 length equals 14 residues. CDR1 is SGHAT and CDR2 is FQNNGV in the germline V gene. The CDR3 nucleotides are TGTGCCAGCAGCTTAGAGCCTGTTCAAGAGACCCAGTACTTC. It specifies CASSLEPVQETQYF.

This clonotype was found many times. The chain joins TRBV6-1 to TRBJ1-1; a weak D match, TRBD1 (5 bases). V was clipped by 7 bases and J by 4 bases, with 16 bases between them. The CDR3 runs 14 residues. CDR1 and CDR2 (germline): MNHNS, SASEGT. The CDR3 here is CASNWVGGGTEAFF. CDR3 bases: TGTGCCAGCAATTGGGTTGGGGGGGGCACTGAAGCTTTCTTT.

The sample holds a few counts of this clonotype. The chain has TRBV5-4 and TRBJ1-2, with D possibly being TRBD1 (5 bases). CDR1 SGHNT and CDR2 YYREEE come from the germline V gene (reference sequence). This CDR3 contains 14 residues. The V end lost 4 bases, the J end lost 4 bases, and 14 bases lay between the germline ends. CDR3 DNA: TGTGCCAGCAGCGCCGGGACGGAACCCTATGGCTACACCTTC. Translating gives CASSAGTEPYGYTF.

This clonotype showed up many times. The rearrangement joins TRBV28 to TRBJ1-3; D is ambiguous. The V gene's germline CDR1 is MDHEN and CDR2 SYDVKM. Between the trimmed V and J ends, which lost 5 bases and 0 bases, there was a span of 17 bases. This CDR3 spans 17 amino acids. The CDR3, as DNA: TGTGCCAGCAGTCCCTTTCTCCCATTGAACTCTGGAAACACCATATATTTT. Amino acid sequence: CASSPFLPLNSGNTIYF.

Ten or more counts support this clonotype. The chain combines TRBV5-1 with TRBJ2-3; D gene unclear. This CDR3 spans 14 amino acids. Trimming took off 0 bases at V and 2 bases at J, with 7 bases between the two ends. Looked up from germline, CDR1 is SGHRS and CDR2 is YFSETQ. The CDR3 sequence: CASSLAQDTDTQYF. The CDR3 region has the DNA TGCGCCAGCAGCTTGGCTCAGGACACAGATACGCAGTATTTT.

This clonotype was counted ten times or more. The chain combines TRBV7-8 with TRBJ2-5, with 7 nucleotides matching TRBD1. CDR3 length equals 15 residues. CDR1 is SGHVS and CDR2 is FQNEAQ in the germline V gene. V dropped 5 bases and J dropped 0; count of bases not matched to a gene: 6. This CDR3 is CASSPSTGNQETQYF. CDR3 coding DNA: TGTGCCAGCAGCCCCTCGACAGGGAACCAAGAGACCCAGTACTTC.

The chain links TRBV29-1 to TRBJ2-7; 11 nucleotides line up with TRBD1. The V and J ends lost 4 bases and 5 bases, in that order; junction bases with no gene match: 10. The CDR3 extends over 15 amino acids. Germline assignment: CDR1 SQVTM and CDR2 ANQGSEA. In DNA, the CDR3 is TGCAGCGTTGTGGGGGATCGGACAGGGGGCCACGAGCAGTACTTC. Translated: CSVVGDRTGGHEQYF.

This clonotype was seen at least ten times. This rearrangement joins TRBV21-1 to TRBJ2-2; the table's D gene call, TRBD1, was not cross checked with the DNA. TRBV21-1 is deemed a pseudogene. This CDR3 spans 16 amino acids. CDR3 protein: CASSKAHRGSTGELFF. The CDR3 nucleotides read TGTGCCAGCAGCAAAGCCCACAGGGGAAGCACCGGGGAGCTGTTTTTT.

Only a few counts were recorded for this clonotype. The chain links TRBV11-2 to TRBJ1-1, with D unclear. The V gene lost 1 base and the J gene lost 7 bases, with 10 bases spanning the gap. The germline gives CDR1 SGHAT, CDR2 FQNNGV. CDR3 size: 13 residues. CDR3 loop: CASSLVPRSEAFF. The CDR3 nucleotides are TGTGCCAGCAGCTTAGTACCCAGGAGTGAAGCTTTCTTT. Based on the CDR3 plus reference TRBV11-2 and TRBJ1-1, the full variable domain is EAGVAQSPRYKIIEKRQSVAFWCNPISGHATLYWYQQILGQGPKLLIQFQNNGVVDDSQLPKDRFSAERLKGVDSTLKIQPAKLEDSAVYLCASSLVPRSEAFFGQGTRLTVV.

At least ten counts were recorded for this clonotype. The genes are TRBV18 and TRBJ2-3, with D uncertain. Germline loops: CDR1 KGHSH, CDR2 LQKENI. This CDR3 has 13 residues. Trimming cost V 6 bases and J 5 bases, with 12 bases left between them. Here the CDR3 DNA reads TGTGCCAGCTCCCTCATGGGTAAAGATACGCAGTATTTT. Protein sequence: CASSLMGKDTQYF.

As to this clonotype: Given a much more abundant clone one base away, this may be a read error. The limits of the CDR3 on the DNA are not certain, so only TCRdb's listed CDR3 is given. This rearrangement joins TRBV29-1 to TRBJ2-3; TRBD1, the D gene given by the table, was not confirmed from the DNA. The CDR3 is made up of 12 amino acids, end residues included. The V gene's germline CDR1 is SQVTM and CDR2 ANQGSEA. CDR3 amino acids: CSVGQGTDTEYF.

The chain couples TRBV7-2 to TRBJ2-7; no definite D call. The CDR3 is made up of 14 amino acids. The V gene lost 1 base and the J gene lost 2 bases, with 9 bases spanning the gap. In germline, CDR1 is SGHTA, CDR2 FQGNSA. The CDR3 region has the DNA TGTGCCAGCAGCTTAGGTCCGCATACCTACGAGCAGTACTTC. Translating it yields CASSLGPHTYEQYF.

Ten or more counts support this clonotype. The chain is built from TRBV5-4 and TRBJ1-3; possibly TRBD1 for D (5 bases). V was cut by 0 bases and J by 0 bases, with 10 bases left in between. The CDR3 has 16 amino acids. In germline, CDR1 is SGHNT, CDR2 YYREEE (reference sequence). The CDR3 DNA reads as TGTGCCAGCAGCTTGGGGACATCAAACTCTGGAAACACCATATATTTT. It encodes CASSLGTSNSGNTIYF.